This record looks at one T cell receptor (beta chain) sequence and its context. Its specificity is not known. This CDR3 has 17 residues. The germline V gene has CDR1 LNHDA and CDR2 SQIVND (reference sequence). Losses at the gene ends were 2 bases for V and 3 bases for J; bases not matched to a gene: 9. The data stem from a study of cytomegalovirus exposure and HLA in healthy donors. Study at large: Within an early data release were about 85 million unique TCRs drawn from HLA-typed donors. Of around 410 genotyped donors, more than 75% grouped in the Caucasian-associated ancestry cluster. The study's findings and limits: Prior analysis indicated that the majority of TCR beta V segments exhibited productivity approximately 87% or approximately 30% of the time. The presence/absence work took it that sequencing depth was about the same across donors.

Researchers ran the PCR with 60 Vbeta and 13 Jbeta primers. TCRdb keeps only in-frame clones here, not all; method: immunoSEQ multiplex PCR. This sample carries over 150,000 clones, around three quarters of them seen once, and the ten largest clones take less than 2%. The TCR sequence derives from a woman younger than 30 in good health and CMV-seronegative. The rearrangement joins TRBV19 to TRBJ1-1, with 10 bases identical to TRBD1. Sequences were obtained from PBMCs. CDR3 sequence: CASSISTGGAFYTEAFF. In DNA form, the CDR3 reads TGTGCCAGTAGTATATCGACAGGGGGCGCGTTTTACACTGAAGCTTTCTTT. The variable domain in full, with the rest retrieved from reference TRBV19 and TRBJ1-1, is DGGITQSPKYLFRKEGQNVTLSCEQNLNHDAMYWYRQDPGQGLRLIYYSQIVNDFQKGDIAEGYSVSREKKESFPLTVTSAQKNPTAFYLCASSISTGGAFYTEAFFGQGTRLTVV.